A selection of T cell receptor beta chains follows, all from one sample in a study of early T cells in non-severe SARS-CoV-2 infection. TCRdb reanalysed the 5' RACE reads using MiXCR and keeps one entry per CDR3 protein. The sample has some 22,000 distinct CDR3 sequences, approximately 4.4% seen once. Sequencing input: whole blood. These receptors all stem from an adult who was a healthcare worker with PCR-confirmed SARS-CoV-2 infection or an uninfected control (not recorded which). Each CDR3 is given with its conserved first and last residue. A D gene is named only where the DNA matches it firmly. Expanded clones are given a class, and other clones once, few, many or no size at all.

V gene	J gene	clone size	D gene	CDR3 DNA	CDR3 protein
TRBV7-9	TRBJ1-6	many	-	TGTGCCAGCAGCTTAGATAATTCACCCCTCCACTTT	CASSLDNSPLHF
TRBV29-1	TRBJ2-3	-	TRBD1	TGCAGCGTTGAAGTTTTCGGACAGGGGTCAGATACGCAGTATTTT	CSVEVFGQGSDTQYF
TRBV5-1	TRBJ1-6	many	TRBD1	TGCGCCAGCAGAGACAGGGGTAATTCACCCCTCCACTTT	CASRDRGNSPLHF
TRBV20-1	TRBJ1-2	few	-	TGCAGTGCTAGCCTGGGGGGGTTCGGCGGCTACACCTTC	CSASLGGFGGYTF
TRBV20-1	TRBJ1-2	few	-	TGCAGTGCTAACTCCGGGACTCATTCGGGCGGCTACACCTTC	CSANSGTHSGGYTF
TRBV12-3/TRBV12-4	TRBJ2-3	many	-	TGTGCCAGCAGTTTGGATTCCCAAATTACGCAGTATTTT	CASSLDSQITQYF
TRBV27	TRBJ2-6	medium-sized	-	TGTGCCAGCAGTTTAGGGCAGTCTGGGGCCAACGTCCTGACTTTC	CASSLGQSGANVLTF
TRBV12-3/TRBV12-4	TRBJ2-1	few	TRBD1	TGTGCCAGCAGTTTAGACAGGGGGTCATCCTACAATGAGCAGTTCTTC	CASSLDRGSSYNEQFF
TRBV14	TRBJ1-4	-	TRBD1	TGTGCCAGCAGCCCGAGGGACAGGGTTGAAAAACTGTTTTTT	CASSPRDRVEKLFF
TRBV11-3	TRBJ2-1	-	-	TGTGCCAGCAGCTCGCAGGGGGGCAATGAGCAGTTCTTC	CASSSQGGNEQFF
TRBV6-5	TRBJ2-6	many	-	TGTGCCAGCAGTACCGGGACGGGTGCTGGAGGGGCCAACGTCCTGACTTTC	CASSTGTGAGGANVLTF